This entry lists 9 T cell receptor beta chains sequenced from one sample in a study of blood T cell repertoires in COVID-19. Data came from immunoSEQ multiplex PCR; TCRdb stores just in-frame clones and leaves some out. The sample yields tens of thousands of clones, 80% seen once. Material for sequencing was peripheral blood. Receptors were obtained from a man aged 55-75 years with active or convalescent COVID-19.

The chain is built from TRBV18 and TRBJ1-6; 7 nucleotides agree with TRBD1. V gave up 0 bases and J gave up 8 bases; unmatched junction bases: 7. The CDR3 covers 16 residues. Germline V gene lookup returns CDR1 KGHSH and CDR2 LQKENI. The CDR3 nucleotides are TGTGCCAGCTCACCACCGAACAGGGGCGATCATTCACCCCTCCACTTT. This encodes CASSPPNRGDHSPLHF.

V and J are TRBV5-6 and TRBJ1-2; TRBD1 agrees at 8 bases. Germline V gene sequence: CDR1 SGHDT, CDR2 YYEEEE. The CDR3 is 14 residues long. J was trimmed by 8 bases and V by 4 bases; bases with no gene match: 10. The CDR3 region is CASSRPQGVGGYTF. Written as DNA, the CDR3 is TGTGCCAGCAGCCGACCACAGGGGGTCGGGGGCTACACCTTC.

The chain recombines TRBV12-3 or TRBV12-4 with TRBJ1-5; D unresolved. CDR3 length equals 11 residues. V lost 6 bases to trimming and J lost 9 bases, with 9 bases between them. DNA of the CDR3: TGTGCCAGCAGCTACCGAGGGCCCCAGCATTTT. Translating it yields CASSYRGPQHF.

The gene calls are TRBV6-5 and TRBJ2-2; D is ambiguous. Germline V gene data show CDR1 as MNHEY and CDR2 as SVGAGI. The CDR3 contains 14 residues. V was cut by 8 bases and J by 5 bases, with 15 bases left in between. The CDR3 loop is CASQRPTRTGELFF. The CDR3 DNA reads TGTGCCAGCCAGAGGCCGACCCGGACCGGGGAGCTGTTTTTT.

The chain couples TRBV3-1 (or the pseudogene TRBV3-2) to TRBJ2-2; 9 nucleotides align to TRBD1. V lost 1 base, J lost 7 bases, and 4 bases stayed unmatched. This CDR3 has 15 residues. The germline V gene encodes CDR1 LGHDT and CDR2 YNNKEL (reference sequence). CDR3 bases: TGTGCCAGCAGCCAAGCGGGACAGGGAAGCGGGGAGCTGTTTTTT. This codes for CASSQAGQGSGELFF.

The chain has TRBV19 and TRBJ2-7; D perhaps matches TRBD2 (6 bases). The germline V and J ends were trimmed by 7 bases and 3 bases, with 10 bases remaining between them. Germline V gene sequence: CDR1 LNHDA, CDR2 SQIVND (reference sequence). The length of the CDR3 is 12 residues. Here the CDR3 DNA reads TGTGCCAGTATGGGGGGAAACTACGAGCAGTACTTC. It is translated as CASMGGNYEQYF. The full variable domain, with the rest looked up from reference TRBV19 and TRBJ2-7, is DGGITQSPKYLFRKEGQNVTLSCEQNLNHDAMYWYRQDPGQGLRLIYYSQIVNDFQKGDIAEGYSVSREKKESFPLTVTSAQKNPTAFYLCASMGGNYEQYFGPGTRLTVT.

The rearrangement joins TRBV7-3 to TRBJ1-1; D remains ambiguous. Germline CDR1 reads SGHTA; CDR2 reads FQGTGA. The V and J ends lost 5 bases and 5 bases respectively, with 12 bases between them. The length of the CDR3 is 13 residues. CDR3 sequence (DNA): TGTGCCAGCAGCCAGCAACGCGGGACTGAAGCTTTCTTT. This encodes CASSQQRGTEAFF.

V gene TRBV27 combines with J gene TRBJ1-6; TRBD1 matches at 10 bases. The germline gives CDR1 MNHEY, CDR2 SMNVEV (reference sequence). This CDR3 is 18 amino acids long. Germline trimming cut 8 bases from V and 0 bases from J; bases unmatched to any gene: 10. The CDR3 nucleotides are TGTGCCAGCGGACAGGGGGGAAATATGGGCTCCTATAATTCACCCCTCCACTTT. This gives the protein CASGQGGNMGSYNSPLHF.

The V and J genes are TRBV25-1 and TRBJ1-2; maybe TRBD1 (5 bases). V was pared by 3 bases and J by 8 bases, with 10 bases between. Germline V gene sequence: CDR1 MGHDK, CDR2 SYGVNS. The CDR3 is made up of 12 amino acids. DNA of the CDR3: TGTGCCAGCAGTGAGGCAGGGATGGGCTACACCTTC. Protein: CASSEAGMGYTF.